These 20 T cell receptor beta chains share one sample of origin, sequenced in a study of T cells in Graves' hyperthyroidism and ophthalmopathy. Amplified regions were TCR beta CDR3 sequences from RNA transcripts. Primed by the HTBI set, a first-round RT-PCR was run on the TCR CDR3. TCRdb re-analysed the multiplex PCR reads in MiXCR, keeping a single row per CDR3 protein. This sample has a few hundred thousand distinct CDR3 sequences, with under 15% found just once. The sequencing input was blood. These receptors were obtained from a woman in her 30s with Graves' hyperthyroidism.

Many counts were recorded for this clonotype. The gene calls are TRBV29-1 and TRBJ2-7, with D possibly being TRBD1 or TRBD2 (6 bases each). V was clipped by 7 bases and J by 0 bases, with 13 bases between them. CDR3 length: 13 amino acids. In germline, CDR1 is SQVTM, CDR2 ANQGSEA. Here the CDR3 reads CSGRDINSYEQYF. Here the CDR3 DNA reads TGCAGCGGGCGGGACATCAACTCCTACGAGCAGTACTTC.

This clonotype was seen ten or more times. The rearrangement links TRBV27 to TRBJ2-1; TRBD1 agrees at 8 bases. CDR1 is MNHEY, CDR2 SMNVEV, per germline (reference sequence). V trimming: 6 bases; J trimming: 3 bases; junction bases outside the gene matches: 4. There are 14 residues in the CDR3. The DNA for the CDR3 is TGTGCCAGCAGCAAGGACAGGGTCTACAATGAGCAGTTCTTC. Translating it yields CASSKDRVYNEQFF.

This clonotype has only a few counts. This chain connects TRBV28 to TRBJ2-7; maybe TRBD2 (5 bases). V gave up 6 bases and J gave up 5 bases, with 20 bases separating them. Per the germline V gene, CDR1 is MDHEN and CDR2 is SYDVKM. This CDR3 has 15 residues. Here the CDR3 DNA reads TGTGCCAGCAGAAAGCGGAGGTCGGTCCTCCACGAGCAGTACTTC. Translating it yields CASRKRRSVLHEQYF.

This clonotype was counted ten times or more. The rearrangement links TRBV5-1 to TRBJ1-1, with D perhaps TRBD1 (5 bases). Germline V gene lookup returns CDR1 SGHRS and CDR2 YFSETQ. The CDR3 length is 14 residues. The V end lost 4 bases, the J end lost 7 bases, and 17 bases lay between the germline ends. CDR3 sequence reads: CASSLQTEPFEAFF. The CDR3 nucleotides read TGCGCCAGCAGCCTACAGACAGAACCGTTTGAAGCTTTCTTT. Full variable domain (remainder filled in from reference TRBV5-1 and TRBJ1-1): KAGVTQTPRYLIKTRGQQVTLSCSPISGHRSVSWYQQTPGQGLQFLFEYFSETQRNKGNFPGRFSGRQFSNSRSEMNVSTLELGDSALYLCASSLQTEPFEAFFGQGTRLTVV.

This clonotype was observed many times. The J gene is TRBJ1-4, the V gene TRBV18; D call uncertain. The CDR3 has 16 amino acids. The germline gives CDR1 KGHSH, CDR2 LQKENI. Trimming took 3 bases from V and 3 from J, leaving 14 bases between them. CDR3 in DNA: TGTGCCAGCTCACCCCTCCCAGTGGGTGCTAATGAAAAACTGTTTTTT. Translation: CASSPLPVGANEKLFF.

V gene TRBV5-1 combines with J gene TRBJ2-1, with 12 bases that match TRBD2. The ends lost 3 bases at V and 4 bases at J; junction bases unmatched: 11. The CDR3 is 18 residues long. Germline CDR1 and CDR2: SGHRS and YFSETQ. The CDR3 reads CASSSPTTSGRYYNEQFF. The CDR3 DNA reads TGCGCCAGCAGCTCACCGACCACTAGCGGGAGGTATTACAATGAGCAGTTCTTC.

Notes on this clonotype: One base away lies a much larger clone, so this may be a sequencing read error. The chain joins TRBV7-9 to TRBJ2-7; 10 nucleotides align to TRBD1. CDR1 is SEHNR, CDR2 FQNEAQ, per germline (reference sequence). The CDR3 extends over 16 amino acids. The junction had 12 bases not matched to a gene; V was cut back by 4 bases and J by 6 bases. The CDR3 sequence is CASSSTGGALAGEQYF. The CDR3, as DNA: TGTGCCAGCAGCTCGACAGGGGGCGCTCTAGCCGGCGAGCAGTACTTC.

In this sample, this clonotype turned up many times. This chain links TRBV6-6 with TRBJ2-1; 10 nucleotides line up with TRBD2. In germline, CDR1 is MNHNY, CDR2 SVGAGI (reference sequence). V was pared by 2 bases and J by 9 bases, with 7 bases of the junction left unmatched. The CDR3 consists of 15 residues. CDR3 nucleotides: TGTGCCAGCAGTTACGCAACTAGCGGGGAGGGTGAGCAGTTCTTC. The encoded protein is CASSYATSGEGEQFF.

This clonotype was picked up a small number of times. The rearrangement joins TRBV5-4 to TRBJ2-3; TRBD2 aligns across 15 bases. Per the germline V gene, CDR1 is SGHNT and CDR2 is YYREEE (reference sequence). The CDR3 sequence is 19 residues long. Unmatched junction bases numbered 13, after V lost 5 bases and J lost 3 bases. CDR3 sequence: CASRSNPGLAGGGTDTQYF. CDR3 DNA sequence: TGTGCCAGCAGATCCAACCCGGGACTAGCGGGAGGAGGGACAGATACGCAGTATTTT.

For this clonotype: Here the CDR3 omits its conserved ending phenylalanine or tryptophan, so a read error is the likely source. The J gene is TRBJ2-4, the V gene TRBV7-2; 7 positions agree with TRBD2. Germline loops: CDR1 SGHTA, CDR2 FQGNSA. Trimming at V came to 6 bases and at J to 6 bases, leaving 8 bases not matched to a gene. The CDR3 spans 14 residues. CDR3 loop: CASRPGTTGNIQYL. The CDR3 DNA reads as TGTGCCAGCAGGCCCGGGACTACCGGAAACATTCAGTACCTC.

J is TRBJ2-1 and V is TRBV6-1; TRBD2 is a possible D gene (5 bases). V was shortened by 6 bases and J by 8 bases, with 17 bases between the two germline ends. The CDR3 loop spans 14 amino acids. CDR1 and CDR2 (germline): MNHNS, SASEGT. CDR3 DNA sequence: TGTGCCAGCAGCCGCGTCGGGGAAATCTATGAGCAGTTCTTC. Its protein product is CASSRVGEIYEQFF.

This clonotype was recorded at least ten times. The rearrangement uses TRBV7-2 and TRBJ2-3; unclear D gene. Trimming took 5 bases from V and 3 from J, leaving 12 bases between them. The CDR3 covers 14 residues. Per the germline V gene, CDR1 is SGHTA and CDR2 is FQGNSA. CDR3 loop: CASSDTLGTDTQYF. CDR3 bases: TGTGCCAGCAGCGATACATTGGGGACAGATACGCAGTATTTT.

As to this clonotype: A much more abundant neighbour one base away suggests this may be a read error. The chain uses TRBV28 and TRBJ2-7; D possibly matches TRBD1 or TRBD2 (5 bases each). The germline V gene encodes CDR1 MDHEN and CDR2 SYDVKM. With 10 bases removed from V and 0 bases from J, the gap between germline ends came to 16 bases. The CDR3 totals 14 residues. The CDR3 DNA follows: TGTGCCACCTGGGGACCGGTTAGCTCCTACGAGCAGTACTTC. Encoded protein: CATWGPVSSYEQYF.

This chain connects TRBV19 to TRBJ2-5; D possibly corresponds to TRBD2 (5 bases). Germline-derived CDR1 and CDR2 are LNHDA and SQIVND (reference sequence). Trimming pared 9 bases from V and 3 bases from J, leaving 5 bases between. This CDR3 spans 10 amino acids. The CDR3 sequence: CASGEETQYF. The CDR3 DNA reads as TGTGCCAGCGGGGAAGAGACCCAGTACTTC.

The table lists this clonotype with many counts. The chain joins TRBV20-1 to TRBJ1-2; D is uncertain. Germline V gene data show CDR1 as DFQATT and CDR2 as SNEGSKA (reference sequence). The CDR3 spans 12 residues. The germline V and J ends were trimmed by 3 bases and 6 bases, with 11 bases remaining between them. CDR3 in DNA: TGCAGTGCTAGGGGATTACTTGATGGCTACACCTTC. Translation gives CSARGLLDGYTF.

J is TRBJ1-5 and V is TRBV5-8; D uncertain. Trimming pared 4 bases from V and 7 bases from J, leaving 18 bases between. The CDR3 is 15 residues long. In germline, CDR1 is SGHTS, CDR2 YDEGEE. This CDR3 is CASSPGHVGGQPQHF. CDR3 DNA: TGTGCCAGCAGCCCCGGGCACGTCGGAGGACAGCCCCAGCATTTT.

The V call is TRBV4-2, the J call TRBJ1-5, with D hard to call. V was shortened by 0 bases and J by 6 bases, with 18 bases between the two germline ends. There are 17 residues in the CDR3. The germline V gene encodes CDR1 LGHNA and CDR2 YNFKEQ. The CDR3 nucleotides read TGTGCCAGCAGCCAAGATGCAGGTGCCGGAGTGGGTCAGCCCCAGCATTTT. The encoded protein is CASSQDAGAGVGQPQHF.

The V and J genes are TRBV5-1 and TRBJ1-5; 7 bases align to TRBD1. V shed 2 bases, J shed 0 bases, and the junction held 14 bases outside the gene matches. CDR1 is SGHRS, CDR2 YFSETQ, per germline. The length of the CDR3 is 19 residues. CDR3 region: CASSFPDRRHQYSNQPQHF. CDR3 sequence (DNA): TGCGCCAGCAGCTTCCCGGACAGGCGACACCAATATAGCAATCAGCCCCAGCATTTT.

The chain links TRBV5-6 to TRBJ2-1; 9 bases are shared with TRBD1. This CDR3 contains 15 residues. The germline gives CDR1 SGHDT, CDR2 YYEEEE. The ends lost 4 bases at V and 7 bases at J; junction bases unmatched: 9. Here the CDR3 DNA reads TGTGCCAGCAGCGAGCCGGGACAGGGACAGAATGAGCAGTTCTTC. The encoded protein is CASSEPGQGQNEQFF.

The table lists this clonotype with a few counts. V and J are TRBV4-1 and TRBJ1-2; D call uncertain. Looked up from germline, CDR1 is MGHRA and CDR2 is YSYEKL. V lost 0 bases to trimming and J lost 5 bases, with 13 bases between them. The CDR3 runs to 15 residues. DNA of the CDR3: TGCGCCAGCAGCCAAGAAACCGAGGGTACTTATGGCTACACCTTC. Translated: CASSQETEGTYGYTF.